The subject of this entry is one TCR beta chain. This sample was taken from a study of regulatory T cells in long-lasting Graves disease. In the study overall: Newly diagnosed Graves' patients had taken antithyroid drugs under 3 months.

Sample time point: newly diagnosed GD, antithyroid drugs for less than 3 months. Extracted PBMC RNA gave rise to the TCR library. Library construction for TCR beta used iRepertoire HTBI primers and Arm-PCR of CDR3 regions. TCRdb recomputed calls from the multiplex PCR reads with MiXCR, one row per CDR3 protein. This table holds 350,000 to 500,000 distinct CDR3 sequences, roughly 17% found once. This sample also appeared in a second study, on T cells in Graves' hyperthyroidism and ophthalmopathy.

Specimen: peripheral blood mononuclear cells (PBMCs), collected at new diagnosis, from a patient treated with antithyroid drugs. The TCR sequence derives from a woman aged 18-30 years with Graves disease.

The CDR3 nucleotides read TGTGCCAGCAGGAAAGACATCTCCTATGGCTACACCTTC. It encodes CASRKDISYGYTF. This chain connects TRBV6-1 to TRBJ1-2; D unresolved. The CDR3 consists of 13 residues. V was clipped by 6 bases and J by 4 bases, with 12 bases between them. Germline loops: CDR1 MNHNS, CDR2 SASEGT.